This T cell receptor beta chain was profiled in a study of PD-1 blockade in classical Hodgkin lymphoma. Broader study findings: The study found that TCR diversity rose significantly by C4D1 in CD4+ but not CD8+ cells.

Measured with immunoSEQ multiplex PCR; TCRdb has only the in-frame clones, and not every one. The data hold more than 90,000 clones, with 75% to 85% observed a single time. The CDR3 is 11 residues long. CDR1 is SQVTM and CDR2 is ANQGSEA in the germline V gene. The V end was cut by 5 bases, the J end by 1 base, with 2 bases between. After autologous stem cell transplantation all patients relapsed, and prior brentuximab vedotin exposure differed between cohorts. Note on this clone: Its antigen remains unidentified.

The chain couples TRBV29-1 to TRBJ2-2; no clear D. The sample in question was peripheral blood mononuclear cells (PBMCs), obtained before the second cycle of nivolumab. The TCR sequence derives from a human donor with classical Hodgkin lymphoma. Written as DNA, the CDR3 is TGCAGCGTTAAGAACACCGGGGAGCTGTTTTTT. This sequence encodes CSVKNTGELFF.